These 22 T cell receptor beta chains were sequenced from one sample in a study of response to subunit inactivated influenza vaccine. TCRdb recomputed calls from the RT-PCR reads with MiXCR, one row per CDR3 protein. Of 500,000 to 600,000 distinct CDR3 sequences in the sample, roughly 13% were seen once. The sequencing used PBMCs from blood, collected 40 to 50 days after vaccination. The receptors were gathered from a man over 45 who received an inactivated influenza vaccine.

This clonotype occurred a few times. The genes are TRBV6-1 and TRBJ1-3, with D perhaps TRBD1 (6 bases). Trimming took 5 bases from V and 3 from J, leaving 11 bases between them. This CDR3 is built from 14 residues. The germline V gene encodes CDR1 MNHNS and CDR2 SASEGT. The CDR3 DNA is TGTGCCAGCAGTAATGGGGGGCTTGGAAACACCATATATTTT. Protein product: CASSNGGLGNTIYF.

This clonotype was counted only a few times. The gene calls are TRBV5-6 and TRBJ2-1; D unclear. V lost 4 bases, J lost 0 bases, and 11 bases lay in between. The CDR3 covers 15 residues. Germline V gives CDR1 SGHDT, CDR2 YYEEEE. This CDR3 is CASSLPLTSYNEQFF. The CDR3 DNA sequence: TGTGCCAGCAGCCTCCCCCTGACCTCCTACAATGAGCAGTTCTTC.

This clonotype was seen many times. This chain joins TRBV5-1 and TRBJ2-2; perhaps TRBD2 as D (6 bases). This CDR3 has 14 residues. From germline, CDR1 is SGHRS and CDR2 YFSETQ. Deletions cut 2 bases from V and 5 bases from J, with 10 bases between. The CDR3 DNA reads TGCGCCAGCAGCTTCGGTAGCGGAACCGGGGAGCTGTTTTTT. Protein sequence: CASSFGSGTGELFF.

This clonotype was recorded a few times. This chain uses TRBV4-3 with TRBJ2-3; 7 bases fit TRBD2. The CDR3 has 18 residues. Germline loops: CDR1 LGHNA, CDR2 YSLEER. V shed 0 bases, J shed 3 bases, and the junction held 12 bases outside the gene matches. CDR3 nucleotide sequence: TGCGCCAGCAGCCAAGATCCCGGGCAGGGAGGGTGGACAGATACGCAGTATTTT. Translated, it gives CASSQDPGQGGWTDTQYF.

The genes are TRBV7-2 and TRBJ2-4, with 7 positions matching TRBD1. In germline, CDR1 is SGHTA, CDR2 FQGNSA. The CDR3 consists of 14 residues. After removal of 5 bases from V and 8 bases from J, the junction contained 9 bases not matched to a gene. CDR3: CASSPQGVLDIQYF. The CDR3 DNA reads TGTGCCAGCAGCCCCCAGGGGGTATTAGACATTCAGTACTTC. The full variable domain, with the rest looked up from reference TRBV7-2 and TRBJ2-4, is GAGVSQSPSNKVTEKGKDVELRCDPISGHTALYWYRQSLGQGLEFLIYFQGNSAPDKSGLPSDRFSAERTGGSVSTLTIQRTQQEDSAVYLCASSPQGVLDIQYFGAGTRLSVL.

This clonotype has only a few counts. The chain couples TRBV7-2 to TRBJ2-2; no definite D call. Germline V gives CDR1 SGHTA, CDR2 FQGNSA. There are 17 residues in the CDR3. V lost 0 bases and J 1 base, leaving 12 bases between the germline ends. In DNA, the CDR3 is TGTGCCAGCAGCTTAGCGCCCCAGAGCCTGAACACCGGGGAGCTGTTTTTT. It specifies CASSLAPQSLNTGELFF.

The DNA of the CDR3 is TGTGCCAGCAGTCTTTCCACCCCGCCAGATACGCAGTATTTT. Translated, it gives CASSLSTPPDTQYF. J is TRBJ2-3 and V is TRBV7-2, with D unresolved. Trimming removed 6 bases at V and 4 bases at J, with 14 bases between. This CDR3 is built from 14 residues. Germline V gene lookup returns CDR1 SGHTA and CDR2 FQGNSA. Based on the CDR3 plus reference TRBV7-2 and TRBJ2-3, the full variable domain is GAGVSQSPSNKVTEKGKDVELRCDPISGHTALYWYRQSLGQGLEFLIYFQGNSAPDKSGLPSDRFSAERTGGSVSTLTIQRTQQEDSAVYLCASSLSTPPDTQYFGPGTRLTVL.

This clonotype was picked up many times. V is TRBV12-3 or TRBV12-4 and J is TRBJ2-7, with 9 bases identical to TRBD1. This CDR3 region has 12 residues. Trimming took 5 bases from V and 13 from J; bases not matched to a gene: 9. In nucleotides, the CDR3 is TGTGCCAGCAGTCCTAGTGGGACAGGGCTATACTTC. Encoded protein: CASSPSGTGLYF.

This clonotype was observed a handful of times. The DNA of the CDR3 is TGTGCCAGCGGTACTCCTGCAAGGGGCGATGAAAAACTGTTTTTT. This translates into CASGTPARGDEKLFF. This chain uses TRBV28 with TRBJ1-4, with D possibly matching TRBD1 (5 bases). Between the trimmed V and J ends, which lost 8 bases and 6 bases, there was a span of 19 bases. Looked up from germline, CDR1 is MDHEN and CDR2 is SYDVKM. The CDR3 spans 15 residues.

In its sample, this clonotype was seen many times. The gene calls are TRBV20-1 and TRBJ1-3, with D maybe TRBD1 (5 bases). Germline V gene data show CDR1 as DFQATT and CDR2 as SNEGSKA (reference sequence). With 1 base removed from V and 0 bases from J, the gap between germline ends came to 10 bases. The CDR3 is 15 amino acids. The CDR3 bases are TGCAGTGCTAGAGCAGGGAGCAGCTCTGGAAACACCATATATTTT. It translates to CSARAGSSSGNTIYF.

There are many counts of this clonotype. CDR3 in DNA: TGTGCCAGCGGCCGTTCCCTAGCGGGTTCAGATACGCAGTATTTT. Protein: CASGRSLAGSDTQYF. The chain links TRBV6-4 to TRBJ2-3, with TRBD2 matching over 8 bases. This CDR3 region has 15 residues. Per the germline V gene, CDR1 is MRHNA and CDR2 is SNTAGT. Trimming at V came to 8 bases and at J to 4 bases, leaving 11 bases not matched to a gene.

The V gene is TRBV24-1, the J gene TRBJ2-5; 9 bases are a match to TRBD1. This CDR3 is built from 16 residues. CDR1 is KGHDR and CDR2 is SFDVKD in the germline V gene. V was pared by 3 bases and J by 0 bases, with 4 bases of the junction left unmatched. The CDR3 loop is CATSDHRDRDQETQYF. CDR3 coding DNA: TGTGCCACCAGTGATCACCGGGACAGGGACCAAGAGACCCAGTACTTC.

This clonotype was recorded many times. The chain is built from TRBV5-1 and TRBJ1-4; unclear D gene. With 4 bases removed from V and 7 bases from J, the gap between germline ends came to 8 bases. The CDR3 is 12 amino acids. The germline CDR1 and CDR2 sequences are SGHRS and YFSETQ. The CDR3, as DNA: TGCGCCAGCAGCCGGACCGGTGAAAAACTGTTTTTT. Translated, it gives CASSRTGEKLFF.

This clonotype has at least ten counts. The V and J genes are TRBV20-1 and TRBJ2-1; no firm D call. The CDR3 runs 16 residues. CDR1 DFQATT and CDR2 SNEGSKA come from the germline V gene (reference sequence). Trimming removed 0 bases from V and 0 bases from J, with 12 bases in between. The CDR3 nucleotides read TGCAGTGCTAGAGATCGCAAGAAAAGCTCCTACAATGAGCAGTTCTTC. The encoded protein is CSARDRKKSSYNEQFF.

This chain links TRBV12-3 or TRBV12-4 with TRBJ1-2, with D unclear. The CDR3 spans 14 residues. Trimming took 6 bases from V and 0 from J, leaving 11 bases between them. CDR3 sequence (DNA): TGTGCCAGCAGGGTAGCCAGAACTAACTATGGCTACACCTTC. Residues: CASRVARTNYGYTF.

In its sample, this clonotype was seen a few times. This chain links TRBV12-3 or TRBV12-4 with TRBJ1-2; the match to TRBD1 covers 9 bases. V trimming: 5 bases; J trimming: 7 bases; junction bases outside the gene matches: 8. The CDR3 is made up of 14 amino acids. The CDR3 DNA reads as TGTGCCAGCAGTCCCCGGACAGGGGCGCTTGGCTACACCTTC. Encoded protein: CASSPRTGALGYTF.

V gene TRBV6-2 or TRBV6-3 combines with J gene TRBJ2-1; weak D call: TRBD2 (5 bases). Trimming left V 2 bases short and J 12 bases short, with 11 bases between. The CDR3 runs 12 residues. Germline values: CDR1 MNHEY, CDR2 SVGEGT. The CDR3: CASSYLQGRQFF. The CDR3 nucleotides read TGTGCCAGCAGTTACCTTCAAGGGAGGCAGTTCTTC.

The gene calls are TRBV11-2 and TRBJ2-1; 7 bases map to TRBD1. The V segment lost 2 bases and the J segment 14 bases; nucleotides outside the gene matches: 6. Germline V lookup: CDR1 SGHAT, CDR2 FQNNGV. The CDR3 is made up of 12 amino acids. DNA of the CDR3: TGTGCCAGCAGCTTACCCTGGGACAGAAAGTTCTTC. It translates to CASSLPWDRKFF. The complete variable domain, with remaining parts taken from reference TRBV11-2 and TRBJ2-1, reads EAGVAQSPRYKIIEKRQSVAFWCNPISGHATLYWYQQILGQGPKLLIQFQNNGVVDDSQLPKDRFSAERLKGVDSTLKIQPAKLEDSAVYLCASSLPWDRKFFGPGTRLTVL.

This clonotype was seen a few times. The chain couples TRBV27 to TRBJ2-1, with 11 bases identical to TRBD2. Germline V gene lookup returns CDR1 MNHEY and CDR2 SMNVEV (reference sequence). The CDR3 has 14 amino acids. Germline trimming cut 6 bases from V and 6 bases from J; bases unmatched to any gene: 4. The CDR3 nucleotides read TGTGCCAGCAGGACTAGCGGGGTCATCAATGAGCAGTTCTTC. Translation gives CASRTSGVINEQFF.

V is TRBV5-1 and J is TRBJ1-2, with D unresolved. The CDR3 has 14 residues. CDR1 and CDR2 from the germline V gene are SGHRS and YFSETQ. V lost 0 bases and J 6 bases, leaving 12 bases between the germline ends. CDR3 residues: CASSLVMERDGYTF. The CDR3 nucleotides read TGCGCCAGCAGCTTGGTTATGGAGCGGGATGGCTACACCTTC.

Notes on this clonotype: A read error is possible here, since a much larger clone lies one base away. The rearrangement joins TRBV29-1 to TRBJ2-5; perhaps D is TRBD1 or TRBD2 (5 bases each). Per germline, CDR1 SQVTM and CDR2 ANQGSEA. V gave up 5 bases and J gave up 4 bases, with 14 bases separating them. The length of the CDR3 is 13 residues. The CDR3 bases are TGCAGCGTTCGTCAGTCTGGGGGAGAGACCCAGTACTTC. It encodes CSVRQSGGETQYF.

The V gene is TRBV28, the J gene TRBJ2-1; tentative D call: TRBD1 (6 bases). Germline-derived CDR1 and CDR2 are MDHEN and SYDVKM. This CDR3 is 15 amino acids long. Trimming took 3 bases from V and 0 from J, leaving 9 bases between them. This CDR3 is CASSFDRISYNEQFF. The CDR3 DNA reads TGTGCCAGCAGTTTTGACAGGATCTCCTACAATGAGCAGTTCTTC.